Sequencing of this T cell receptor (beta chain) was carried out in a study of T cell responses to AZD1222 COVID-19 vaccine. Study observations and caveats: Regions 160-218 and 743-854 held dominance among vaccine-associated CD4 TCRs, which spanned spike. There were mostly white British donors and more females than males, and clonal diversity was possibly underestimated. Nearly half of spike-specific TCRs reportedly target unmutated variant regions. Sampling that yielded the repertoires occurred only after the peak T cell response.

CDR1 is SGHRS and CDR2 is YFSETQ in the germline V gene. The CDR3 spans 18 residues. V trimming: 0 bases; J trimming: 11 bases; junction bases outside the gene matches: 17. A word on this clone: What it binds is unknown.

This table comes from immunoSEQ multiplex PCR, and its TCRdb copy is limited to in-frame clones, with some not included. The sample includes under 200,000 clones, around nine tenths of them seen just once. The gene calls are TRBV5-1 and TRBJ2-1, with 10 bases that match TRBD1. This TCR derives from an adult who received the MenACWY meningococcal vaccine as a control. The source was peripheral blood, collected 28 days after the second dose of the MenACWY control vaccine. CDR3 sequence: CASSLGGTGEKLRGKQFF. The CDR3 nucleotides are TGCGCCAGCAGCTTGGGCGGGACAGGGGAGAAACTAAGGGGTAAGCAGTTCTTC.